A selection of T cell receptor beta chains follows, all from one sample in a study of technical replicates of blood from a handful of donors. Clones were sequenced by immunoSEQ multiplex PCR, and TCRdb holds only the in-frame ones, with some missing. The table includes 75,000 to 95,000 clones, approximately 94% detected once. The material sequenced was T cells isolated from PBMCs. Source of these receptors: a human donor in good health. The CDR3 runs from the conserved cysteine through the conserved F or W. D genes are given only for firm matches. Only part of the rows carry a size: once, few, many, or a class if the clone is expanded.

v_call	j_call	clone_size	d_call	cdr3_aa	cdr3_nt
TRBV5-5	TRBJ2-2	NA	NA	CATSRATGELFF	TGTGCCACCTCCCGCGCGACCGGGGAGCTGTTTTTT
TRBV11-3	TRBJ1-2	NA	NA	CASSLDRGLSYTF	TGTGCCAGCAGCTTAGATCGTGGACTGAGCTACACCTTC
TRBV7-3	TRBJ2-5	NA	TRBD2	CASSFSGSGIETQYF	TGTGCCAGCAGCTTTAGCGGGTCGGGCATCGAGACCCAGTACTTC
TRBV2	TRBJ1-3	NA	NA	CASSRDIGNTIYF	TGTGCCAGCAGTCGGGACATTGGAAACACCATATATTTT
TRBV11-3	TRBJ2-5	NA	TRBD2	CASSPRTSGGIQETQYF	TGTGCCAGCAGCCCCCGGACTAGCGGGGGGATTCAAGAGACCCAGTACTTC
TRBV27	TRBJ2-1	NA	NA	CASSLVYSNEQFF	TGTGCCAGCAGTTTAGTATACAGCAATGAGCAGTTCTTC
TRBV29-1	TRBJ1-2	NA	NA	CSVRQATGLEAGYTF	TGCAGCGTTCGTCAAGCTACGGGACTCGAGGCTGGCTACACCTTC
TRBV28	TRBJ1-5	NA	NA	CASREGYSNQPQHF	TGTGCCAGCAGGGAGGGCTATAGCAATCAGCCCCAGCATTTT
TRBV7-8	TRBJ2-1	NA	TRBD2	CASSLAREYNEQFF	TGTGCCAGCAGCTTAGCGCGGGAGTACAATGAGCAGTTCTTC
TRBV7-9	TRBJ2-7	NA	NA	CASSLGEEEQYF	TGTGCCAGCAGCTTAGGGGAGGAGGAGCAGTACTTC
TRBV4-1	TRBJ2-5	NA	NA	CASSRWTEQETQYF	TGCGCCAGCAGCCGATGGACAGAGCAAGAGACCCAGTACTTC
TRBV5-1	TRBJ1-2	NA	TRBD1	CASSLVSFLGQGGRGYTF	TGCGCCAGCAGCTTGGTCTCCTTCTTGGGACAGGGAGGTAGAGGCTACACCTTC
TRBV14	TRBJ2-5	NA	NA	CASSQTSLQETQYF	TGTGCCAGCAGCCAAACGTCACTACAAGAGACCCAGTACTTC
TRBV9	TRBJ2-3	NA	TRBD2	CASSTQREADTQYF	TGTGCCAGCAGTACCCAGCGGGAGGCAGATACGCAGTATTTT
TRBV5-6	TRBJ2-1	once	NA	CASSLVGNSNEQFF	TGTGCCAGCAGCTTGGTCGGGAACTCCAATGAGCAGTTCTTC
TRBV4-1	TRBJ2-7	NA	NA	CASSQVSAQTYEQYF	TGCGCCAGCAGCCAAGTAAGCGCGCAAACCTACGAGCAGTACTTC
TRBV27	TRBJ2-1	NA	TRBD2	CASSSLLAGVGEQFF	TGTGCCAGCAGTTCTTTACTAGCGGGAGTTGGTGAGCAGTTCTTC
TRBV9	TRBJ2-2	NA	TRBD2	CASSPGPPRGGRLGGELFF	TGTGCCAGCAGCCCCGGGCCACCTAGGGGCGGGAGATTGGGCGGGGAGCTGTTTTTT
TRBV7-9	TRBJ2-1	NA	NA	CASSLVSDEQFF	TGTGCCAGCAGCTTAGTTAGCGATGAGCAGTTCTTC
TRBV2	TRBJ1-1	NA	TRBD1	CASGGQGRSRNTEAFF	TGTGCCAGCGGCGGACAGGGCCGAAGTAGAAACACTGAAGCTTTCTTT